The entry below describes one TCR beta chain. Profiled with immunoSEQ multiplex PCR; TCRdb holds only in-frame clones, not every one. The repertoire has about 180,000 clones, around 91% of them found once; the top ten carry 1.2% to 1.5%. Germline CDR1 KGHSH, CDR2 LQKENI. The V end was cut by 8 bases, the J end by 4 bases, with 13 bases between. The CDR3 length is 13 residues. The entry originates in a study of control samples from healthy donors and cancer patients. The sample taken for sequencing was blood. This TCR came from a woman aged 45-65 years in good health. This chain uses TRBV18 with TRBJ2-3, with a tentative D call TRBD1 (5 bases). In DNA, the CDR3 is TGTGCCAGCCAGACGTGGGGCCCAGATACGCAGTATTTT. Translating gives CASQTWGPDTQYF.